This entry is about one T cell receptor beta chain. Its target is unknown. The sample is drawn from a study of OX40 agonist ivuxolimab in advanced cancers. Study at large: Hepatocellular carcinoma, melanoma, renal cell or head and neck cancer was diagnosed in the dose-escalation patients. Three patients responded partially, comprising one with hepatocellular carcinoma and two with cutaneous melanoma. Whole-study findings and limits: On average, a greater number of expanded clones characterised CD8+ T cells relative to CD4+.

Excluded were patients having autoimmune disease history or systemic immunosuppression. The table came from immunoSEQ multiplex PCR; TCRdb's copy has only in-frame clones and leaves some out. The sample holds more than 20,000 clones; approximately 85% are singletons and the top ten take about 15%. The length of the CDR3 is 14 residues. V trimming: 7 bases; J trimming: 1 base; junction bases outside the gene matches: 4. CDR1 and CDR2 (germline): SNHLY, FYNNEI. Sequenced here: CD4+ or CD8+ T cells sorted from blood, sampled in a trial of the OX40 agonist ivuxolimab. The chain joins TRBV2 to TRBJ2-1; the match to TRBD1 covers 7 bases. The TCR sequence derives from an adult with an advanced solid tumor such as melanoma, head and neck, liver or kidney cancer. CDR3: CASKQGQSYNEQFF. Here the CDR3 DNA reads TGTGCCAGCAAACAGGGGCAATCCTACAATGAGCAGTTCTTC. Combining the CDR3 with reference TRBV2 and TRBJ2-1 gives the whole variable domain EPEVTQTPSHQVTQMGQEVILRCVPISNHLYFYWYRQILGQKVEFLVSFYNNEISEKSEIFDDQFSVERPDGSNFTLKIRSTKLEDSAMYFCASKQGQSYNEQFFGPGTRLTVL.